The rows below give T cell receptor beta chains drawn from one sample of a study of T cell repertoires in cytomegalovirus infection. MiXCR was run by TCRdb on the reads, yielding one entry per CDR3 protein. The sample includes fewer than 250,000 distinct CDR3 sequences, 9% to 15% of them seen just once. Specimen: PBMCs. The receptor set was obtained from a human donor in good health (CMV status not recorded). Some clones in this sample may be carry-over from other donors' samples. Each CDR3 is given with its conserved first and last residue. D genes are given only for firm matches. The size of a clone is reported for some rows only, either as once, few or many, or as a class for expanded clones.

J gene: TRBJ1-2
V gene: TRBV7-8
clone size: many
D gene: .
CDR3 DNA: TGTGCCAGCATGACAGCCCTCGGTGATGGCTACACCTTC
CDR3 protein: CASMTALGDGYTF

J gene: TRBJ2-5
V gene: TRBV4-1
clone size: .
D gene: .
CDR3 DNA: TGCGCCAGCAGCCAAGCCCCGGGGTTTGGAGAGACCCAGTACTTC
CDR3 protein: CASSQAPGFGETQYF

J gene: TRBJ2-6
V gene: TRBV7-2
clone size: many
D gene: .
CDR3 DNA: TGTGCCAGCAGCTTAGCGCGAAGGGGGGGGGCCAACGTCCTGACTTTC
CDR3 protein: CASSLARRGGANVLTF

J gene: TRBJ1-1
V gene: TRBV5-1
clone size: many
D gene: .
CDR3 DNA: TGCGCCAGCAGCTTGGCCGTCGGACGCGACACTGAAGCTTTCTTT
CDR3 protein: CASSLAVGRDTEAFF

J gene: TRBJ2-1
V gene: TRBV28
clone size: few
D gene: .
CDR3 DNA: TGTGCCAGCAGTCAGCGGACAGGGAGGGGATACAATGAGCAGTTCTTC
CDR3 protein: CASSQRTGRGYNEQFF

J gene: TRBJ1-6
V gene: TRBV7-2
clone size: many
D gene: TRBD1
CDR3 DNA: TGTGCCAGCAGCGCGACAGGGAGGGATTCACCCCTCCACTTT
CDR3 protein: CASSATGRDSPLHF

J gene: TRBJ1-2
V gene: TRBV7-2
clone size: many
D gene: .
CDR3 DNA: TGTGCCAGCAGCTTAGAGACCAGTGTACACCGGAGTGGCTACACCTTC
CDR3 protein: CASSLETSVHRSGYTF

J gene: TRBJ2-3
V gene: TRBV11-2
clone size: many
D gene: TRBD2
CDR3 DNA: TGTGCCAGCAGCTTGACGGGAGGGGAGTATTTT
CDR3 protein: CASSLTGGEYF

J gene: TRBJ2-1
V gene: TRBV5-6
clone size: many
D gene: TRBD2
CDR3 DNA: TGTGCCAGCAGCCCACGGACTAGCGGAGACAATGAGCAGTTCTTC
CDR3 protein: CASSPRTSGDNEQFF

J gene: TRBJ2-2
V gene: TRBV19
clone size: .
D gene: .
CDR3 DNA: TGTGCCAGTAGTATGGTAGGAGGGGGGTTCACCGGGGAGCTGTTTTTT
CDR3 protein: CASSMVGGGFTGELFF

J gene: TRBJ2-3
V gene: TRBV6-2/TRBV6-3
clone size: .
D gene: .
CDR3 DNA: TGTGCCAGCAGTTACTCGTCAGGGGCGCAGTATTTT
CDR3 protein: CASSYSSGAQYF

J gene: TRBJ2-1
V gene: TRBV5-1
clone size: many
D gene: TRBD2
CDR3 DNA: TGCGCCAGCAGCTTGTGGTCACTAGCGGGAGTCAATGAGCAGTTCTTC
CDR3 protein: CASSLWSLAGVNEQFF

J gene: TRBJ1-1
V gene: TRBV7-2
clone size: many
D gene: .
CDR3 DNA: TGTGCCAGCAGCCCTGACCGAGGCCGCGAAGCTTTCTTT
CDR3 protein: CASSPDRGREAFF

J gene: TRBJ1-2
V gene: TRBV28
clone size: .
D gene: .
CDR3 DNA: TGTGCCAGCACATCTAACTATGGCTACACCTTC
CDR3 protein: CASTSNYGYTF

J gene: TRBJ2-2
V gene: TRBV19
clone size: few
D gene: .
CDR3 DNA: TGTGCCAGTAGTATATATTCCTCGAAAGTGAGCACCGGGGAGCTGTTTTTT
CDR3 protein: CASSIYSSKVSTGELFF

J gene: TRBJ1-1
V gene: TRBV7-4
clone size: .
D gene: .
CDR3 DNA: TGTGCCAGCAGCTTAATCGGCAGCGAAGCTTTCTTT
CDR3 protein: CASSLIGSEAFF

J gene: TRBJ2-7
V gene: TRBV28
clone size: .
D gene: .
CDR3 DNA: TGTGCCAGCAGTCCTAGGAGGTGGCTCTACGAGCAGTACTTC
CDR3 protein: CASSPRRWLYEQYF

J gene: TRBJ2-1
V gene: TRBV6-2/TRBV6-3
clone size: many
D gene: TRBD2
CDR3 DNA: TGTGCCAGCAGAATAGCGGGAGGTACAAATGAGCAGTTCTTC
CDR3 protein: CASRIAGGTNEQFF

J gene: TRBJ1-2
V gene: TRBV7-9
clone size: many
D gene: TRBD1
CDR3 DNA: TGTGCCAGCAGCGAAGGACAGGGAAACTATGGCTACACCTTC
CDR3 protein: CASSEGQGNYGYTF

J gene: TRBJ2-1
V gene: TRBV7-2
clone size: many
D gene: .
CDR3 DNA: TGTGCCAGCAGCTCACCGGGACACCAAAGGGAGCAGTTCTTC
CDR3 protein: CASSSPGHQREQFF

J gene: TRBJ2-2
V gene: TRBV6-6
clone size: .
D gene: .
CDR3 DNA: TGTGCCAGCAGTCCCACTAGCCGCCCGACCGGGGAGCTGTTTTTT
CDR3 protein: CASSPTSRPTGELFF

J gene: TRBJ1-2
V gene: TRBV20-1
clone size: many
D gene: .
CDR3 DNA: TGCAGTGCTAGAGATCTACACTATGGCTACACCTTC
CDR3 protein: CSARDLHYGYTF

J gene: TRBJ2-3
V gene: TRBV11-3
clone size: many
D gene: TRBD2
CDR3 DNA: TGTGCCAGCAGATCTAGCGGGGGGACAGATACGCAGTATTTT
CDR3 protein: CASRSSGGTDTQYF

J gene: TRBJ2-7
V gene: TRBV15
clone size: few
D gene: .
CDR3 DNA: TGTGCCACCAGCAGGGCGGGACAGAGCTACGAGCAGTACTTC
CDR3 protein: CATSRAGQSYEQYF

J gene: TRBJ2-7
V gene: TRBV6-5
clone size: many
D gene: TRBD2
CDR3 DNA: TGTGCCAGCAGTTACACGCGGGGGGCCAGCGAGCAGTACTTC
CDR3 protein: CASSYTRGASEQYF

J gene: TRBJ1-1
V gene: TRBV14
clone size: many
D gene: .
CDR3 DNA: TGTGCCAGCAGCCAAAACCCCGCAGGGAGCAGCACTGAAGCTTTCTTT
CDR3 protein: CASSQNPAGSSTEAFF

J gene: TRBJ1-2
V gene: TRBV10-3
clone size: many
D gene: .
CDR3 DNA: TGTGCCATCAGTGCTGGGGTTGGCTATGGCTACACCTTC
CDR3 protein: CAISAGVGYGYTF

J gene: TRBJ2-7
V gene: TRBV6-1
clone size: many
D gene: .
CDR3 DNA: TGTGCCAGCAGATCCGGGCCCCCCGGGTACGAGCAGTACTTC
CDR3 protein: CASRSGPPGYEQYF

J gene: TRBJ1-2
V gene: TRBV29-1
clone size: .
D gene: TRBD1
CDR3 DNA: TGCAGCGTTGCGGACAGGGGGGGGAGAGGAGGCTACACCTTC
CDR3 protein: CSVADRGGRGGYTF

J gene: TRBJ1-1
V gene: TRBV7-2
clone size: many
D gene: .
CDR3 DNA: TGTGCCAGCAGCGCGGGACGGCAGAACACTGAAGCTTTCTTT
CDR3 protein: CASSAGRQNTEAFF

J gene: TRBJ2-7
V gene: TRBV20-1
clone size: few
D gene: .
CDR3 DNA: TGCAGTGCTAGTGGACACCGCGGTGCCTACGAGCAGTACTTC
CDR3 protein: CSASGHRGAYEQYF

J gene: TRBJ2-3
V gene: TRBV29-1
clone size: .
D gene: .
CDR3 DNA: TGCAGCGTTGAAGGCCCCCCAGATACGCAGTATTTT
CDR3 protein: CSVEGPPDTQYF

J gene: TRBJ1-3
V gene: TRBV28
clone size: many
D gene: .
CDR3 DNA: TGTGCCAGCACCTCAGGCCCCGAGCGTGGAAACACCATATATTTT
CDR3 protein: CASTSGPERGNTIYF

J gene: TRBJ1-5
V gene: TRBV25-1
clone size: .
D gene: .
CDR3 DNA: TGTGCCAGCAGGGGGAGCAATTATAGCAATCAGCCCCAGCATTTT
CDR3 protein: CASRGSNYSNQPQHF

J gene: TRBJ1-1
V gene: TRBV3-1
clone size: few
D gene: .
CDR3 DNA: TGTGCCAGCAGCCAAGTCTCGAACACTGAAGCTTTCTTT
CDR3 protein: CASSQVSNTEAFF

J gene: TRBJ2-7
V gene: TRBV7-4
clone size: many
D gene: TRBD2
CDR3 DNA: TGTGCCAGCAGCCAACCGGGACTAGCGGGGCATCGGGACGAGCAGTACTTC
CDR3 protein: CASSQPGLAGHRDEQYF

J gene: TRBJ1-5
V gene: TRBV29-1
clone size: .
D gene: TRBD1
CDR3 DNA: TGCAGCGTCGTGGACAGGGGCCATCAGCCCCAGCATTTT
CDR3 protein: CSVVDRGHQPQHF

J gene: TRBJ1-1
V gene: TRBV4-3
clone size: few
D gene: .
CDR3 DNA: TGCGCCAGCAGCCAAGAAATCGGCAGGCCGGGCACTGAAGCTTTCTTT
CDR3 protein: CASSQEIGRPGTEAFF

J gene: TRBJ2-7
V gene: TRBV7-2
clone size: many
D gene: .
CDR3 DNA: TGTGCCAGCAGCTTCACCGCCTACGAGCAGTACTTC
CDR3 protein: CASSFTAYEQYF

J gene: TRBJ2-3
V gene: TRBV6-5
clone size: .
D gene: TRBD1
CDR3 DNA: TGTGCCAGCAGTTATTACAGGGGGCGAGAGGATACGCAGTATTTT
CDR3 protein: CASSYYRGREDTQYF

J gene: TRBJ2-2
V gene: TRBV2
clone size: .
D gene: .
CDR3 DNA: TGTGCCAACCGACGGGACACGCACACCGGGGAGCTGTTTTTT
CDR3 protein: CANRRDTHTGELFF

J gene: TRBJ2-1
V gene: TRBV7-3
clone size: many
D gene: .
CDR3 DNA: TGTGCCAGCAGCTCAACGAATGAGCAGTTCTTC
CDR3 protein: CASSSTNEQFF

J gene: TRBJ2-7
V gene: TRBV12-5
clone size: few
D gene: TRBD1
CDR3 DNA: TGTGCTAGTGGTCTCGGGACAGGCGCCTACGAGCAGTACTTC
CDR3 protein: CASGLGTGAYEQYF

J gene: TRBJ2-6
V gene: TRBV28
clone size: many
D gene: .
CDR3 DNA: TGTGCCAGCAGTGTTTCTGGGGCCAACGTCCTGACTTTC
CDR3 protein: CASSVSGANVLTF

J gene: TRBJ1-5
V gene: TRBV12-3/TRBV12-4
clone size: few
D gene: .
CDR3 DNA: TGTGCCAGCGAAAGGGGGGATCAGCCCCAGCATTTT
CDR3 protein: CASERGDQPQHF

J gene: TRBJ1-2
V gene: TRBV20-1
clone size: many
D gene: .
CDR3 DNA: TGCAGTGCTAGATTCCCGGGACCCCCTAACTATGGCTACACCTTC
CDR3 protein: CSARFPGPPNYGYTF

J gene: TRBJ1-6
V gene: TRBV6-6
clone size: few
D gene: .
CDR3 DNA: TGTGCCAGCAGGACCGGGGTCCCCTCCTATAATTCACCCCTCCACTTT
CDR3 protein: CASRTGVPSYNSPLHF

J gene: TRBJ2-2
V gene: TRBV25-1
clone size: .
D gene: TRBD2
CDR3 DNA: TGTGCCAGCAGCGATCCCAGCGGGAGGGCCACCGGGGAGCTGTTTTTT
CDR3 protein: CASSDPSGRATGELFF

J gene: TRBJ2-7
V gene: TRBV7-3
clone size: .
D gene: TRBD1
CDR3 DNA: TGTGCCAGCAGCGAGACAGGGGGCGATACCTACGAGCAGTACTTC
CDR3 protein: CASSETGGDTYEQYF

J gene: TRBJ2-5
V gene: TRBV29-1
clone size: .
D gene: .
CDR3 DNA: TGCAGCGTTTCTGAAGAGACCCAGTACTTC
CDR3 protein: CSVSEETQYF

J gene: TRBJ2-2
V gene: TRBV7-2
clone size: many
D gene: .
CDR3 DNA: TGTGCCAGCAGCTTAGGTGTCGGCGGGCGCTCCGGGGAGCTGTTTTTT
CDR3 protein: CASSLGVGGRSGELFF

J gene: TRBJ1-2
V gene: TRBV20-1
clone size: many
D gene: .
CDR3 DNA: TGCAGTGCTAGAGGGGGACTGAGGGATGGCTACACCTTC
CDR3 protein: CSARGGLRDGYTF

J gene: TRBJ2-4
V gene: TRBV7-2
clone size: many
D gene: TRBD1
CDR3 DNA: TGTGCCAGCAGCTCGACAGGGGGCAACAAAAACATTCAGTACTTC
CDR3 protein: CASSSTGGNKNIQYF

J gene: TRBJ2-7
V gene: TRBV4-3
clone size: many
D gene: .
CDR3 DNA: TGCGCCAGCAGCCTACATGGGACCTCCCCTAGAGAGCAGTACTTC
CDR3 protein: CASSLHGTSPREQYF

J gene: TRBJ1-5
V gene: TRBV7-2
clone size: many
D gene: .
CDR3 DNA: TGTGCCAGCAGCTTAGCGTCGGGGCAGCATAATCAGCCCCAGCATTTT
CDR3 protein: CASSLASGQHNQPQHF